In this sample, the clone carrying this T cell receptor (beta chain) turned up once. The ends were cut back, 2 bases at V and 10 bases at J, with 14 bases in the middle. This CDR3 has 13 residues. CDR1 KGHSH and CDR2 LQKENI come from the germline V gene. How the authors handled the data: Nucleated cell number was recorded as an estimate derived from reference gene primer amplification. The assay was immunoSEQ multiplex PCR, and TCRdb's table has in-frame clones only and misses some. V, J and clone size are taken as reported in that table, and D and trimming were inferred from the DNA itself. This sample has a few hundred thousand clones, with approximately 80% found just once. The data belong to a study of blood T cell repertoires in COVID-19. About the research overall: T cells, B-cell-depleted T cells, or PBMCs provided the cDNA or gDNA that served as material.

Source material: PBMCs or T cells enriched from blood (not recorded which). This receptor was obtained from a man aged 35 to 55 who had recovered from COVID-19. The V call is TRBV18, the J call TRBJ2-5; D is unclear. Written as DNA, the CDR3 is TGTGCCAGCTCACCAACTGGAGAGGTGAGCCAGTACTTC. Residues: CASSPTGEVSQYF.